The 5 T cell receptor beta chains below come from one sample, sequenced in a study of OX40 agonist ivuxolimab in advanced cancers. Assay: immunoSEQ multiplex PCR; the TCRdb copy retains only in-frame clones and omits some. There are approximately 89,000 clones in the sample; around 90% occur only once, and about 0.78% lies in the top ten. Sequences were derived from CD4+ or CD8+ T cells sorted from blood, sampled in a trial of the OX40 agonist ivuxolimab. All receptors derive from an adult with an advanced solid tumor such as melanoma, head and neck, liver or kidney cancer.

The rearrangement links TRBV25-1 to TRBJ1-4, with 7 bases fitting TRBD1. The CDR3 runs to 14 residues. Trimming at V came to 4 bases and at J to 3 bases, leaving 2 bases not matched to a gene. The germline V gene has CDR1 MGHDK and CDR2 SYGVNS. In nucleotides, the CDR3 is TGTGCCAGCAGTGGGGACAGATCTAATGAAAAACTGTTTTTT. It encodes CASSGDRSNEKLFF.

This chain joins TRBV4-3 and TRBJ2-3, with TRBD1 identical over 8 bases. There are 17 residues in the CDR3. Germline assignment: CDR1 LGHNA and CDR2 YSLEER. V shed 6 bases, J shed 2 bases, and the junction held 13 bases outside the gene matches. The CDR3 sequence: CASSRTYTGGFTDTQYF. The CDR3 bases are TGCGCCAGCAGTCGTACATATACAGGGGGATTCACAGATACGCAGTATTTT.

J is TRBJ2-2 and V is TRBV9; the D call may be TRBD1 or TRBD2 (6 bases each). Looked up from germline, CDR1 is SGDLS and CDR2 is YYNGEE. The CDR3 sequence is 16 residues long. V dropped 0 bases and J dropped 2 bases, with 11 bases sitting between them. Here the CDR3 reads CASSVGRGKNTGELFF. CDR3 nucleotide sequence: TGTGCCAGCAGCGTAGGGAGGGGGAAAAACACCGGGGAGCTGTTTTTT. Looking up the rest from reference TRBV9 and TRBJ2-2 gives the full variable domain: DSGVTQTPKHLITATGQRVTLRCSPRSGDLSVYWYQQSLDQGLQFLIQYYNGEERAKGNILERFSAQQFPDLHSELNLSSLELGDSALYFCASSVGRGKNTGELFFGEGSRLTVL.

The chain carries TRBV6-1 and TRBJ2-5; no firm D call. Trimming shortened V by 0 bases and J by 7 bases, and 3 bases separated the two germline ends. The CDR3 runs to 11 residues. The germline gives CDR1 MNHNS, CDR2 SASEGT. The CDR3 DNA follows: TGTGCCAGCAGTGAAGCGGGGACCCAGTACTTC. This gives the protein CASSEAGTQYF.

Comments on this clone: An end of the junction differs from the germline gene, which may be a read error. This chain uses TRBV2 with TRBJ2-5, with D tentatively TRBD1 or TRBD2 (7 bases each). The CDR3 spans 15 residues. Per the germline V gene, CDR1 is SNHLY and CDR2 is FYNNEI. The CDR3 coding sequence is TGTGCCAGCACTGAAAGGGGCAGGGGGGGAGAGACCCAGTACTTC. As protein: CASTERGRGGETQYF.